The rows below give T cell receptor beta chains drawn from one sample of a study of shared clonotypes between healthy human individuals. Generated by immunoSEQ multiplex PCR, the TCRdb table keeps only in-frame clones and is missing some. The top ten hold more than 0.9% of the sample, which has roughly 1,800,000 clones, 85% to 95% seen once. Sequencing was done on a sample of naive CD8+ T cells sorted from blood. These receptors were taken from a man aged 18 to 35 in good health. Both conserved end residues are part of each CDR3. Fields, in order: V gene, clone size, D gene, J gene, CDR3 DNA, CDR3 protein. A D gene is named only where the DNA matches it firmly. For some rows the clone size is stated as once, few or many, or as a class when expanded; others skip it.

v_call: TRBV30; clone_size: .; d_call: .; j_call: TRBJ1-1; cdr3_nt: TGTGCCTGGAGTGTAGGGCAGGGAAACACTGAAGCTTTCTTT; cdr3_aa: CAWSVGQGNTEAFF
v_call: TRBV19; clone_size: .; d_call: .; j_call: TRBJ1-4; cdr3_nt: TGTGCCAGTAGTATTGGGTTTTCAACTAATGAAAAACTGTTTTTT; cdr3_aa: CASSIGFSTNEKLFF
v_call: TRBV19; clone_size: .; d_call: .; j_call: TRBJ2-3; cdr3_nt: TGTGCCAGTAGTATAGGTCCAGGGACGGGCACAGATACGCAGTATTTT; cdr3_aa: CASSIGPGTGTDTQYF
v_call: TRBV6-5; clone_size: .; d_call: TRBD1; j_call: TRBJ1-5; cdr3_nt: TGTGCCAGCAGTCTCAGGGGGCTGGGTCAGCCCCAGCATTTT; cdr3_aa: CASSLRGLGQPQHF
v_call: TRBV7-9; clone_size: .; d_call: TRBD2; j_call: TRBJ2-7; cdr3_nt: TGTGCCAGCAGCCCTAGTTCGAGCGGGAGATGGTCCTACGAGCAGTACTTC; cdr3_aa: CASSPSSSGRWSYEQYF
v_call: TRBV5-6; clone_size: .; d_call: .; j_call: TRBJ2-7; cdr3_nt: TGTGCCAGCAGCACGGGATCCTCCTACGAGCAGTACTTC; cdr3_aa: CASSTGSSYEQYF
v_call: TRBV7-9; clone_size: .; d_call: .; j_call: TRBJ2-7; cdr3_nt: TGTGCCAGCAGCTTAGGGGGAGGTACCTACGAGCAGTACTTC; cdr3_aa: CASSLGGGTYEQYF
v_call: TRBV4-3; clone_size: .; d_call: TRBD2; j_call: TRBJ2-7; cdr3_nt: TGCGCCAGCAGCCAAGATACGCTAGCGGGCCCCTACGAGCAGTACTTC; cdr3_aa: CASSQDTLAGPYEQYF
v_call: TRBV5-6; clone_size: once; d_call: .; j_call: TRBJ2-7; cdr3_nt: TGTGCCAGCAGAGTGGGGCTCTACGAGCAGTACTTC; cdr3_aa: CASRVGLYEQYF
v_call: TRBV7-2; clone_size: .; d_call: .; j_call: TRBJ1-2; cdr3_nt: TGTGCCAGCAGCTTAGTACCGACAGCTAACTATGGCTACACCTTC; cdr3_aa: CASSLVPTANYGYTF
v_call: TRBV2; clone_size: .; d_call: .; j_call: TRBJ2-6; cdr3_nt: TGTGCCAGCAGGGACAGAAGCTCTGGGGCCAACGTCCTGACTTTC; cdr3_aa: CASRDRSSGANVLTF
v_call: TRBV30; clone_size: once; d_call: .; j_call: TRBJ2-1; cdr3_nt: TGTGCCTATGGAGAGGGTAGCTCCTACAATGAGCAGTTCTTC; cdr3_aa: CAYGEGSSYNEQFF
v_call: TRBV30; clone_size: once; d_call: TRBD2; j_call: TRBJ2-1; cdr3_nt: TGTGCTGGGCTAGCGGGAGTATACAATGAGCAGTTCTTC; cdr3_aa: CAGLAGVYNEQFF
v_call: TRBV30; clone_size: .; d_call: .; j_call: TRBJ2-2; cdr3_nt: TGTGCCTGGAGTGTACTACAGGGCATCGGGGAGCTGTTTTTT; cdr3_aa: CAWSVLQGIGELFF
v_call: TRBV21-1; clone_size: once; d_call: .; j_call: TRBJ2-2; cdr3_nt: TGTGCCAACTGGGACGGCAGGGGGCTTTACACCGGGGAGCTGTTTTTT; cdr3_aa: CANWDGRGLYTGELFF
v_call: TRBV2; clone_size: .; d_call: TRBD2; j_call: TRBJ2-2; cdr3_nt: TGTGCCAGCAGTGGGCCGAGCGGGGCCACCGGGGAGCTGTTTTTT; cdr3_aa: CASSGPSGATGELFF
v_call: TRBV7-2; clone_size: once; d_call: .; j_call: TRBJ2-7; cdr3_nt: TGTGCCAGCAGCGTAGATATGGACATTGCTAGGGAGCAGTACTTC; cdr3_aa: CASSVDMDIAREQYF
v_call: TRBV5-1; clone_size: .; d_call: TRBD1; j_call: TRBJ2-3; cdr3_nt: TGCGCCAGCAGCAACGGACAGGAAGGGACAGATACGCAGTATTTT; cdr3_aa: CASSNGQEGTDTQYF
v_call: TRBV27; clone_size: .; d_call: TRBD2; j_call: TRBJ2-3; cdr3_nt: TGTGCCAGCAATATACTAGCGGGATACACAGATACGCAGTATTTT; cdr3_aa: CASNILAGYTDTQYF
v_call: TRBV15; clone_size: .; d_call: TRBD1; j_call: TRBJ2-7; cdr3_nt: TGTGCCACCAGCGGCCAGGGGGACGAGCAGTACTTC; cdr3_aa: CATSGQGDEQYF
v_call: TRBV7-2; clone_size: .; d_call: .; j_call: TRBJ2-2; cdr3_nt: TGTGCCAGCAGCTTAGCCCAGGGTAGCCGGACCGGGGAGCTGTTTTTT; cdr3_aa: CASSLAQGSRTGELFF
v_call: TRBV12-5; clone_size: many; d_call: TRBD1; j_call: TRBJ2-1; cdr3_nt: TGTGCTAGTGGTCACGGGGGACAGGGGAACTCCAATGAGCAGTTCTTC; cdr3_aa: CASGHGGQGNSNEQFF
v_call: TRBV11-3; clone_size: few; d_call: TRBD1; j_call: TRBJ1-6; cdr3_nt: TGTGCCAGCAGTCGGACAGGGAATTCACCCCTCCACTTT; cdr3_aa: CASSRTGNSPLHF
v_call: TRBV6-5; clone_size: once; d_call: .; j_call: TRBJ2-1; cdr3_nt: TGTGCCAGCAGTTACTCGATCGGAGAACAGGCGGATGAGCAGTTCTTC; cdr3_aa: CASSYSIGEQADEQFF
v_call: TRBV5-8; clone_size: .; d_call: .; j_call: TRBJ1-2; cdr3_nt: TGTGCCAGCGGGCTCTATGGCTACACCTTC; cdr3_aa: CASGLYGYTF
v_call: TRBV7-9; clone_size: .; d_call: .; j_call: TRBJ1-2; cdr3_nt: TGTGCCAGCGAGGGTGAGGGGTATGGCTACACCTTC; cdr3_aa: CASEGEGYGYTF
v_call: TRBV2; clone_size: .; d_call: TRBD2; j_call: TRBJ2-7; cdr3_nt: TGTGCCAGCAGTGAGGGAGCGGGAGGGCGGGACGAGCAGTACTTC; cdr3_aa: CASSEGAGGRDEQYF
v_call: TRBV9; clone_size: .; d_call: TRBD1; j_call: TRBJ2-5; cdr3_nt: TGTGCCAGCAGCGGCACACAGGGGGCTAGGGAGACCCAGTACTTC; cdr3_aa: CASSGTQGARETQYF
v_call: TRBV27; clone_size: .; d_call: .; j_call: TRBJ2-7; cdr3_nt: TGTGCCAGCAGTTTATCCCCCAGCGTAGGCGACGAGCAGTACTTC; cdr3_aa: CASSLSPSVGDEQYF
v_call: TRBV7-9; clone_size: .; d_call: .; j_call: TRBJ2-3; cdr3_nt: TGTGCCAGCAGCACCACGGAAAGCACAGATACGCAGTATTTT; cdr3_aa: CASSTTESTDTQYF
v_call: TRBV7-9; clone_size: .; d_call: .; j_call: TRBJ1-1; cdr3_nt: TGTGCCAGCAGCTTACTTGGGGGAACGACCACTGAAGCTTTCTTT; cdr3_aa: CASSLLGGTTTEAFF
v_call: TRBV13; clone_size: many; d_call: TRBD1; j_call: TRBJ2-7; cdr3_nt: TGTGCCAGCAGCCCCCTTGGACAGGCGGACGAGCAGTACTTC; cdr3_aa: CASSPLGQADEQYF
v_call: TRBV4-1; clone_size: .; d_call: .; j_call: TRBJ2-7; cdr3_nt: TGCGCCAGCAGCCAACCCGGACAGGGAGGGTTTAGCGGGCAGTACTTC; cdr3_aa: CASSQPGQGGFSGQYF
v_call: TRBV7-2; clone_size: .; d_call: .; j_call: TRBJ2-7; cdr3_nt: TGTGCCAGCCGGCCCCTAGGGGCCTACGAGCAGTACTTC; cdr3_aa: CASRPLGAYEQYF
v_call: TRBV5-1; clone_size: .; d_call: .; j_call: TRBJ1-1; cdr3_nt: TGCGCCAGCAGCTTGGCTGAGGGGTCGTCGGTGAACACTGAAGCTTTCTTT; cdr3_aa: CASSLAEGSSVNTEAFF
v_call: TRBV30; clone_size: .; d_call: .; j_call: TRBJ1-1; cdr3_nt: TGTGCCTGGAGTTCCGTGGCTGAAGCTTTCTTT; cdr3_aa: CAWSSVAEAFF
v_call: TRBV7-9; clone_size: .; d_call: .; j_call: TRBJ2-5; cdr3_nt: TGTGCCAGCAGCTACCCGGGGGACCCGAAAGAGACCCAGTACTTC; cdr3_aa: CASSYPGDPKETQYF
v_call: TRBV5-4; clone_size: .; d_call: TRBD1; j_call: TRBJ2-1; cdr3_nt: TGTGCCAGCAGCTTGGGGGACAGCTATGAGCAGTTCTTC; cdr3_aa: CASSLGDSYEQFF
v_call: TRBV10-2; clone_size: .; d_call: TRBD1; j_call: TRBJ2-7; cdr3_nt: TGCGCCAGCAGAGACCTGACAGGGACGGGCACCTACGAGCAGTACTTC; cdr3_aa: CASRDLTGTGTYEQYF
v_call: TRBV27; clone_size: .; d_call: TRBD2; j_call: TRBJ2-1; cdr3_nt: TGTGCCAGCAGTTACATAACTAGCGGGGGGGGCAATGAGCAGTTCTTC; cdr3_aa: CASSYITSGGGNEQFF
v_call: TRBV4-1; clone_size: .; d_call: .; j_call: TRBJ1-4; cdr3_nt: TGCGCCAGCAGCCAAGTGGGGATGGGAAAACTGTTTTTT; cdr3_aa: CASSQVGMGKLFF
v_call: TRBV6-5; clone_size: once; d_call: .; j_call: TRBJ2-1; cdr3_nt: TGTGCCAGCACTCCAGGATCCTACAATGAGCAGTTCTTC; cdr3_aa: CASTPGSYNEQFF
v_call: TRBV5-4; clone_size: .; d_call: TRBD1; j_call: TRBJ2-7; cdr3_nt: TGTGCCAGCAGCTGGCAGGGGGCAGGCGAGCAGTACTTC; cdr3_aa: CASSWQGAGEQYF
v_call: TRBV6-6; clone_size: once; d_call: .; j_call: TRBJ2-7; cdr3_nt: TGTGCCAGCAGTTACTCCTCCGAGGGACGGCAGTACTTC; cdr3_aa: CASSYSSEGRQYF
v_call: TRBV2; clone_size: .; d_call: TRBD2; j_call: TRBJ2-7; cdr3_nt: TGTGCCAGCATAACTAGCGGGAGCTACGAGCAGTACTTC; cdr3_aa: CASITSGSYEQYF
v_call: TRBV7-9; clone_size: .; d_call: .; j_call: TRBJ1-1; cdr3_nt: TGTGCCAGCAGCTCCGGACTGGATGAAGCTTTCTTT; cdr3_aa: CASSSGLDEAFF
v_call: TRBV9; clone_size: .; d_call: TRBD2; j_call: TRBJ2-1; cdr3_nt: TGTGCCAGCAGCGTAGGACTAGCGGGGTCCTCCTACAATGAGCAGTTCTTC; cdr3_aa: CASSVGLAGSSYNEQFF
v_call: TRBV11-2; clone_size: once; d_call: .; j_call: TRBJ1-4; cdr3_nt: TGTGCCAGCAGCCTGGGAGAAAAACTGTTTTTT; cdr3_aa: CASSLGEKLFF
v_call: TRBV19; clone_size: .; d_call: .; j_call: TRBJ2-7; cdr3_nt: TGTGCCAGTAGTATGAACGCTGCCTCCTACGAGCAGTACTTC; cdr3_aa: CASSMNAASYEQYF
v_call: TRBV6-5; clone_size: .; d_call: .; j_call: TRBJ2-2; cdr3_nt: TGTGCCAGCAGGTCGGGTGGGGAGCTGTTTTTT; cdr3_aa: CASRSGGELFF
v_call: TRBV7-8; clone_size: .; d_call: TRBD2; j_call: TRBJ2-1; cdr3_nt: TGTGCCAGCAGCTTCCCGTTTAGCGGGAGATATGAGCAGTTCTTC; cdr3_aa: CASSFPFSGRYEQFF
v_call: TRBV13; clone_size: .; d_call: TRBD2; j_call: TRBJ2-1; cdr3_nt: TGTGCCAGCAGCGTCACCGGGACTAGCGGGAGTGATGAGCAGTTCTTC; cdr3_aa: CASSVTGTSGSDEQFF
v_call: TRBV29-1; clone_size: .; d_call: .; j_call: TRBJ2-7; cdr3_nt: TGCAGCGTTGTGGGTCACTTTAACTACGAGCAGTACTTC; cdr3_aa: CSVVGHFNYEQYF